The next 18 T cell receptor beta chains were all read from a single sample in a study of CD8+ T cells in alopecia areata. Treatment defined: oral pan-JAK inhibitor, 5-10 mg twice daily. Sequencing used cDNA as its template, made by extracting RNA and reverse transcribing it. Method: immunoSEQ multiplex PCR; TCRdb's copy keeps in-frame clones and lacks some. The data contain more than 90,000 clones, under 70% of them seen just once; the ten biggest clones take up about a sixth. The source was CD8+ T cells sorted from blood, collected at week 4, from a patient treated with tofacitinib. All receptors come from a human donor with alopecia areata.

This clone was picked up a small number of times. The V call is TRBV7-2, the J call TRBJ2-4, with 14 bases identical to TRBD2. Losses at the gene ends were 3 bases for V and 5 bases for J; bases not matched to a gene: 0. The CDR3 runs to 15 residues. Germline CDR1 SGHTA, CDR2 FQGNSA. CDR3 sequence (DNA): TGTGCCAGCAGCTTGGGACTAGCGGGGGAAAACATTCAGTACTTC. It translates to CASSLGLAGENIQYF.

The gene calls are TRBV9 and TRBJ2-7; unclear D gene. Germline CDR1 reads SGDLS; CDR2 reads YYNGEE. Trimming removed 2 bases at V and 0 bases at J, with 6 bases between. The CDR3 is made up of 13 amino acids. In nucleotides, the CDR3 is TGTGCCAGCAGCGTTGACCACTCCTACGAGCAGTACTTC. This gives the protein CASSVDHSYEQYF.

This clone was seen ten or more times. The chain carries TRBV27 and TRBJ2-7, with a weak D call TRBD1 (5 bases). Germline assignment: CDR1 MNHEY and CDR2 SMNVEV (reference sequence). This CDR3 region has 15 residues. V was cut by 5 bases and J by 5 bases, with 19 bases left in between. The CDR3 region has the DNA TGTGCCAGCAGTCCACAGGTTTTGATGGTCCACGAGCAGTACTTC. Amino acid sequence: CASSPQVLMVHEQYF.

The chain joins TRBV6-5 to TRBJ1-2, with D possibly matching TRBD1 (6 bases). The CDR3 totals 12 residues. Germline V gene data show CDR1 as MNHEY and CDR2 as SVGAGI. V shed 2 bases and J shed 7 bases, with 8 bases lying between them. CDR3 DNA sequence: TGTGCCAGCAGTTACGGGGGCGGTGGCTACACCTTC. Translated, it gives CASSYGGGGYTF.

Here the CDR3 DNA reads TGTGCCAGTAGTAGAGGGACAGGGTGGACTGAAGCTTTCTTT. This gives the protein CASSRGTGWTEAFF. V is TRBV19 and J is TRBJ1-1; 9 bases are a match to TRBD1. J lost 5 bases, V lost 4 bases, and 5 bases had no gene match. Germline CDR1 is LNHDA and CDR2 is SQIVND (reference sequence). This CDR3 comprises 14 residues.

In its sample, this clone was seen once. The V and J genes are TRBV28 and TRBJ2-7; D could derive from TRBD1 or TRBD2 (5 bases each). The CDR3 consists of 15 residues. CDR1 and CDR2 from the germline V gene are MDHEN and SYDVKM. Trimming removed 6 bases at V and 0 bases at J, with 15 bases between. The CDR3 region has the DNA TGTGCCAGCAGCTTCAAGGTCGGGACCTCCTACGAGCAGTACTTC. This codes for CASSFKVGTSYEQYF.

V and J are TRBV7-2 and TRBJ2-7, with 8 bases that match TRBD2. Germline CDR1 and CDR2: SGHTA and FQGNSA. The V segment lost 5 bases and the J segment 2 bases; nucleotides outside the gene matches: 5. This CDR3 has 14 residues. The CDR3 nucleotides read TGTGCCAGCAGCCTAGGGGGACTAGCCTACGAGCAGTACTTC. It yields the protein CASSLGGLAYEQYF.

J is TRBJ2-5 and V is TRBV6-5; TRBD2 agrees at 9 bases. With 5 bases clipped from V and 2 bases from J, the junction kept 6 bases outside the gene matches. The germline V gene has CDR1 MNHEY and CDR2 SVGAGI. CDR3 length: 15 residues. The CDR3 coding sequence is TGTGCCAGCAGTACCTCTAGCGGGATTCAAGAGACCCAGTACTTC. Translation gives CASSTSSGIQETQYF.

This clone was seen repeatedly, ten times or more. V and J are TRBV7-3 and TRBJ1-5, with D unclear. V lost 2 bases to trimming and J lost 3 bases, with 8 bases between them. This CDR3 is built from 14 residues. CDR1 and CDR2 from the germline V gene are SGHTA and FQGTGA. CDR3 nucleotides: TGTGCCAGCAGCTTAGGAGGGAACAATCAGCCCCAGCATTTT. Translating it yields CASSLGGNNQPQHF.

This clone was observed a handful of times. CDR3 protein: CASSFGETQYF. CDR3 coding DNA: TGTGCCAGCAGCTTTGGAGAGACCCAGTACTTC. V and J are TRBV5-6 and TRBJ2-5; D uncertain. V lost 2 bases, J lost 4 bases, and 3 bases lay in between. CDR3 length: 11 residues. Germline values: CDR1 SGHDT, CDR2 YYEEEE. The whole variable domain, remainder taken from reference TRBV5-6 and TRBJ2-5, is DAGVTQSPTHLIKTRGQQVTLRCSPKSGHDTVSWYQQALGQGPQFIFQYYEEEERQRGNFPDRFSGHQFPNYSSELNVNALLLGDSALYLCASSFGETQYFGPGTRLLVL.

The sample holds a few counts of this clone. The chain uses TRBV2 and TRBJ2-1, with D perhaps assigned TRBD1 or TRBD2 (5 bases each). Germline CDR1 reads SNHLY; CDR2 reads FYNNEI. Trimming took 3 bases from V and 0 from J, leaving 15 bases between them. CDR3 length: 17 residues. In nucleotides, the CDR3 is TGTGCCAGCAGTGAGGGGGTTGAGGGCTACTCCTACAATGAGCAGTTCTTC. It yields the protein CASSEGVEGYSYNEQFF. Looking up the rest from reference TRBV2 and TRBJ2-1 gives the full variable domain: EPEVTQTPSHQVTQMGQEVILRCVPISNHLYFYWYRQILGQKVEFLVSFYNNEISEKSEIFDDQFSVERPDGSNFTLKIRSTKLEDSAMYFCASSEGVEGYSYNEQFFGPGTRLTVL.

This clone was counted between two and nine times. V usage is TRBV4-3 and J usage is TRBJ2-5; TRBD2 matches 8 bases. Germline values: CDR1 LGHNA, CDR2 YSLEER. The CDR3 consists of 16 residues. J was trimmed by 4 bases and V by 0 bases; bases with no gene match: 7. The CDR3 protein is CASSQEGGGLLETQYF. CDR3 bases: TGCGCCAGCAGCCAAGAAGGCGGGGGGTTGCTAGAGACCCAGTACTTC.

The chain couples TRBV29-1 to TRBJ2-1; TRBD1 is a possible D gene (7 bases). The CDR3 runs 12 residues. Germline loops: CDR1 SQVTM, CDR2 ANQGSEA. With 7 bases removed from V and 3 bases from J, the gap between germline ends came to 10 bases. CDR3 sequence reads: CSGGDSYNEQFF. CDR3 bases: TGCAGCGGCGGGGACAGCTACAATGAGCAGTTCTTC.

The rearrangement joins TRBV9 to TRBJ2-3; possible D gene TRBD1, 5 bases. The CDR3 has 15 amino acids. Germline values: CDR1 SGDLS, CDR2 YYNGEE. V shed 0 bases and J shed 2 bases, with 10 bases lying between them. For the CDR3, the DNA is TGTGCCAGCAGCGTAGGCAGACAGAACACAGATACGCAGTATTTT. Encoded protein: CASSVGRQNTDTQYF.

This clone was found a few times. This chain connects TRBV5-6 to TRBJ2-7; TRBD1 agrees at 8 bases. The CDR3 is 15 residues long. J lost 5 bases, V lost 1 base, and 8 bases had no gene match. CDR1 is SGHDT and CDR2 is YYEEEE in the germline V gene. Here the CDR3 DNA reads TGTGCCAGCAGCTTGTTAGCAGGGGGCTTCAACGAGCAGTACTTC. It encodes CASSLLAGGFNEQYF.

The chain uses TRBV28 and TRBJ2-2; D might be TRBD1 or TRBD2, each matching 5 bases. The germline V and J ends were trimmed by 3 bases and 5 bases, with 13 bases remaining between them. Germline CDR1 MDHEN, CDR2 SYDVKM. The CDR3 covers 15 residues. The chain's CDR3 is CASSFRGARTGELFF. As DNA, the CDR3 is TGTGCCAGCAGTTTCCGGGGCGCCAGGACCGGGGAGCTGTTTTTT.

The V gene is TRBV19, the J gene TRBJ2-1; a weak D match, TRBD1 (6 bases). The CDR3 is 14 amino acids. V gave up 7 bases and J gave up 5 bases, with 15 bases separating them. The germline V gene has CDR1 LNHDA and CDR2 SQIVND (reference sequence). DNA for the CDR3: TGTGCCAGTACCCTGGGACACGGAAACAATGAGCAGTTCTTC. As protein: CASTLGHGNNEQFF.

The chain uses TRBV6-6 and TRBJ1-6; 8 bases align to TRBD1. V lost 8 bases and J lost 0; bases outside the gene matches: 3. The CDR3 is 15 amino acids. The V gene's germline CDR1 is MNHNY and CDR2 SVGAGI (reference sequence). The CDR3 sequence: CASWTGSSYNSPLHF. The DNA of the CDR3 is TGTGCCAGCTGGACAGGGAGCTCCTATAATTCACCCCTCCACTTT.